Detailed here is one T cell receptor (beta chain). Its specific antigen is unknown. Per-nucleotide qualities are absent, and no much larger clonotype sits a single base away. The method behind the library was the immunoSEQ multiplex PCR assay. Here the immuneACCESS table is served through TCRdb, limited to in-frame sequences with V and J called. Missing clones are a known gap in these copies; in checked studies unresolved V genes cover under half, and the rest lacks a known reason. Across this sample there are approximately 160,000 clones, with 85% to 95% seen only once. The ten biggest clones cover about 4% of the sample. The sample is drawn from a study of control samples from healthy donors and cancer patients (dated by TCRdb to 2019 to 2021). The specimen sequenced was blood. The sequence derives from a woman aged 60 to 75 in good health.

The nucleotides read TGTGCCAGCAGCCCCGGGGGGGCGAGCAATCAGCCCCAGCATTTT. This sequence encodes CASSPGGASNQPQHF. The sequence joins TRBV7-2 to TRBJ1-5; possibly the D gene is TRBD1, per 6 matching bases. The CDR3 measures 15 amino acids from cysteine to phenylalanine. CDR3 DNA is the only sequence kept; it has 45 bases, read in frame from the first base. Relative to germline, V is 5 bases shorter and J is 1 base shorter, with 12 bases between their ends. The germline V gene supplies CDR1 SGHTA and CDR2 FQGNSA. Where the CDR3 stops, the reference TRBV7-2 and TRBJ1-5 genes take over; the full variable domain is GAGVSQSPSNKVTEKGKDVELRCDPISGHTALYWYRQSLGQGLEFLIYFQGNSAPDKSGLPSDRFSAERTGGSVSTLTIQRTQQEDSAVYLCASSPGGASNQPQHFGDGTRLSIL.